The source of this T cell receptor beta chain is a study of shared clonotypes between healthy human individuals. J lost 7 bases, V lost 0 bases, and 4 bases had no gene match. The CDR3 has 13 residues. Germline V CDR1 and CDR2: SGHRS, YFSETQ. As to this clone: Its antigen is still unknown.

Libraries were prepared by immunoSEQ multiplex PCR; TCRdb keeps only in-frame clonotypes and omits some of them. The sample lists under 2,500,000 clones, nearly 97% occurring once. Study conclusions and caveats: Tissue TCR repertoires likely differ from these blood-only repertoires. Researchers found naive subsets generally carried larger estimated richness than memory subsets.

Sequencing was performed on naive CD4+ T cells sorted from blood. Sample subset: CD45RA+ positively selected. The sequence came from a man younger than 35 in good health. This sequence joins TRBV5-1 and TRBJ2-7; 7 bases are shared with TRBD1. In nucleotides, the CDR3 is TGCGCCAGCAGCTTGGGACAGGGAAAGGAGCAGTACTTC. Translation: CASSLGQGKEQYF. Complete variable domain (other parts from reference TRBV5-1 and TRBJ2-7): KAGVTQTPRYLIKTRGQQVTLSCSPISGHRSVSWYQQTPGQGLQFLFEYFSETQRNKGNFPGRFSGRQFSNSRSEMNVSTLELGDSALYLCASSLGQGKEQYFGPGTRLTVT.